This T cell receptor (beta chain) was profiled in a study of molecular identifiers for immune sequencing clone quantification. Germline V CDR1 and CDR2: DFQATT, SNEGSKA (reference sequence). The CDR3 runs to 15 residues. After removal of 3 bases from V and 5 bases from J, the junction contained 13 bases not matched to a gene. Libraries of bulk TCR were made by previously described methods (with listed TCR primers). TCRdb re-called the PCR reads through MiXCR, storing one row per CDR3 protein. This sample has about 640,000 distinct CDR3 sequences; roughly 21% occur once, and the top ten carry 0.85% to 0.9%. As to this clonotype: One base away lies a much larger clone, so this may be a sequencing read error.

Material for sequencing was naive CD8+ T cells from blood, with Jurkat cell RNA spiked in. Subset described: FACS-sorted CD8+CD4-CCR7+CD45RA+ naive T cells. The rearrangement links TRBV20-1 to TRBJ2-7; the match to TRBD1 covers 7 bases. The sequence was collected from a human donor in good health. Some libraries in this study had Jurkat cell RNA spiked in. CDR3 DNA sequence: TGCAGTGCTAGCGCCGGACAGGCAGTTACGGACGAGCAGTACTTC. Its protein product is CSASAGQAVTDEQYF.